The rows below give T cell receptor beta chains drawn from one sample of a study of shared clonotypes between healthy human individuals. The data were produced by immunoSEQ multiplex PCR, yet TCRdb's version contains in-frame clones alone and is incomplete. The sample lists roughly 2,500,000 clones; more than 85% were seen once. Sequencing used naive CD4+ T cells from PBMCs. All receptors derive from a man aged 18 to 30 in good health. Some clones in this sample may be carry-over from other donors' samples. Both conserved end residues are part of each CDR3. Fields, in order: clone size, D gene, V gene, CDR3 length, J gene, CDR3 DNA, CDR3 protein. The D gene is left open where the match is weak. Size values are once, few and many counts, or a class for expanded clones, and some rows have none.

NA	NA	TRBV7-2	16	TRBJ2-2	TGTGCCAGCAGCTTAGAGTCAGGCCTAAACACCGGGGAGCTGTTTTTT	CASSLESGLNTGELFF
NA	TRBD2	TRBV7-2	16	TRBJ2-1	TGTGCCAGCAGCCGAGGTAATAGCGGGGGGTACAATGAGCAGTTCTTC	CASSRGNSGGYNEQFF
once	NA	TRBV27	12	TRBJ1-1	TGTGCCAGCCCTTTAAGAGACACTGAAGCTTTCTTT	CASPLRDTEAFF
NA	TRBD1	TRBV6-6	15	TRBJ1-1	TGTGCCAGCAGTGGGAGAAGCACAGGGGGAGAGTCAGCTTTCTTT	CASSGRSTGGESAFF
once	NA	TRBV15	11	TRBJ2-3	TGTGCCACCAGCAGAGAAACGCCCTTAACTTTT	CATSRETPLTF
few	NA	TRBV5-4	12	TRBJ1-5	TGTGCCAGCAGCTTGAACGGTTTAGCCCAGCATTTT	CASSLNGLAQHF
NA	NA	TRBV7-9	15	TRBJ2-1	TGTGCCAGCAGCTTAGTCGGTCGGAGAGACAATGAGCAGTTCTTC	CASSLVGRRDNEQFF
NA	NA	TRBV7-9	14	TRBJ1-4	TGTGCCAGCAGCTTAGAGCGGTCTAATGAAAAACTGTTTTTT	CASSLERSNEKLFF
NA	NA	TRBV7-3	13	TRBJ2-1	TGTGCCAGCAGCTTAACGTATACCAATGAGCAGTTCTTC	CASSLTYTNEQFF
NA	NA	TRBV5-1	15	TRBJ1-2	TGCGCCAGCAGCCGAGGACTGACGGCTAACTATGGCTACACCTTC	CASSRGLTANYGYTF
NA	NA	TRBV28	16	TRBJ2-2	TGTGCCAGCAGTCAGTCTAGCGTCCCGAACACCGGGGAGCTGTTTTTT	CASSQSSVPNTGELFF
NA	TRBD1	TRBV14	16	TRBJ1-3	TGTGCCAGCAGCCACCCGGGACAGGGCTCTGGAAACACCATATATTTT	CASSHPGQGSGNTIYF
NA	NA	TRBV5-1	14	TRBJ2-3	TGCGCCAGCAGCTCGTCCGGCGGCACAGATACGCAGTATTTT	CASSSSGGTDTQYF
once	NA	TRBV5-4	16	TRBJ2-7	TGTGCCAGCAGCTTGAACCCCTCTACTCTTTTCTACGAGCAGTACTTC	CASSLNPSTLFYEQYF
NA	NA	TRBV6-1	13	TRBJ2-3	TGTGCCAGCAGTGAAGTGGGGGTAGATACGCAGTATTTT	CASSEVGVDTQYF
NA	NA	TRBV6-1	15	TRBJ1-2	TGTGCCAGCAGTGAAGTCACGAGGGGTAACTATGGCTACACCTTC	CASSEVTRGNYGYTF
NA	NA	TRBV19	14	TRBJ1-1	TGTGCCAGTAGTACGGAGAGGTGGGCCCGGAAAGCTTTCTTT	CASSTERWARKAFF
NA	NA	TRBV5-1	15	TRBJ2-1	TGCGCCAGCAGCTTGGAGCCAGGAACCTACAATGAGCAGTTCTTC	CASSLEPGTYNEQFF
NA	NA	TRBV5-1	13	TRBJ1-1	TGCGCCAGCAGATTGGTCAGGAACACTGAAGCTTTCTTT	CASRLVRNTEAFF
NA	NA	TRBV7-3	21	TRBJ2-6	TGTGCCAGCAGCTTAACCGGATTTTGGGGGAGTAAGGGGAATGGGGCCAACGTCCTGACTTTC	CASSLTGFWGSKGNGANVLTF
once	NA	TRBV7-9	19	TRBJ1-3	TGTGCCAGCAGCTTAGGCATAACCGCACAGGGCTATATCGGAAACACCATATATTTT	CASSLGITAQGYIGNTIYF
once	NA	TRBV5-6	17	TRBJ2-1	TGTGCCAGCAGCTTTCGAGGCCTAGGTACCCCCTACAATGAGCAGTTCTTC	CASSFRGLGTPYNEQFF
NA	NA	TRBV28	15	TRBJ2-5	TGTGCCAGCAGGGGGCCGATGGCGGGCGAGGAGACCCAGTACTTC	CASRGPMAGEETQYF
NA	TRBD2	TRBV5-1	16	TRBJ2-7	TGCGCCAGCAGCTTGGCCCCTAGCGGGATCGCCTACGAGCAGTACTTC	CASSLAPSGIAYEQYF
NA	NA	TRBV2	14	TRBJ2-6	TGTGCCAGCAGGAGGGGCGCTGGGGCCAACGTCCTGACTTTC	CASRRGAGANVLTF
NA	NA	TRBV7-9	12	TRBJ2-7	TGTGCCAGCAGCTTAAACAAGGACGAGCAGTACTTC	CASSLNKDEQYF
NA	TRBD2	TRBV29-1	16	TRBJ2-7	TGCAGCGTTGACGGCGTAGCGGGGGGTTTCTCCTACGAGCAGTACTTC	CSVDGVAGGFSYEQYF
NA	NA	TRBV18	14	TRBJ2-3	TGTGCCAGCTCCCCGACGTCTAGCACAGATACGCAGTATTTT	CASSPTSSTDTQYF
NA	TRBD1	TRBV18	15	TRBJ1-3	TGTGCCAGCTCACAGACAGGGTCTGAAGGAAACACCATATATTTT	CASSQTGSEGNTIYF
NA	TRBD1	TRBV7-9	14	TRBJ2-7	TGTGCCAGCAGCTTAGCAGGGGGCCAGGGTGAGCAGTACTTC	CASSLAGGQGEQYF
NA	NA	TRBV7-2	16	TRBJ2-7	TGTGCCAGCAGCTTAGGCACCAGGAAATTGTTCTACGAGCAGTACTTC	CASSLGTRKLFYEQYF
NA	NA	TRBV7-2	17	TRBJ2-3	TGTGCCAGCAGCGCCCCGTTCGGCCGACCCTCCACAGATACGCAGTATTTT	CASSAPFGRPSTDTQYF
NA	NA	TRBV20-1	10	TRBJ2-1	TGCAGTGGAGTGCGGAACGAGCAGTTCTTC	CSGVRNEQFF
NA	NA	TRBV18	11	TRBJ1-2	TGTGCCAGCTCACCAAGGGACGGCTACACCTTC	CASSPRDGYTF
NA	NA	TRBV6-1	14	TRBJ2-3	TGTGCCAGCATCCCCAGCGATCGCATGGGTACGCAGTATTTT	CASIPSDRMGTQYF
NA	NA	TRBV19	13	TRBJ1-5	TGTGCCAGTACCCCAGATCGAGAACAGCCCCAGCATTTT	CASTPDREQPQHF
NA	TRBD1	TRBV11-3	12	TRBJ1-1	TGTGCCAGCAGCTCAGGGGGCACTGAAGCTTTCTTT	CASSSGGTEAFF
NA	NA	TRBV29-1	13	TRBJ1-1	TGCAGCGTTGGCACATATCGGAACGCTGAAGCTTTCTTT	CSVGTYRNAEAFF
once	TRBD1	TRBV5-1	17	TRBJ2-7	TGCGCCAGCAGCCCCAGAGCTACCGGGACAGGGACCCACGAGCAGTACTTC	CASSPRATGTGTHEQYF
NA	NA	TRBV30	13	TRBJ1-5	TGTGCCTGGAGTGAGTTCAGCAATCAGCCCCAGCATTTT	CAWSEFSNQPQHF
NA	NA	TRBV18	18	TRBJ2-1	TGTGCCAGCTCACATACCCTTTCGGGAAAACTCTCCTACAATGAGCAGTTCTTC	CASSHTLSGKLSYNEQFF
NA	TRBD1	TRBV4-1	18	TRBJ1-1	TGCGCCAGCAGCCAAGTAAGGAGGCAGGGGGTAGGGAACACTGAAGCTTTCTTT	CASSQVRRQGVGNTEAFF